The clone carrying this T cell receptor (beta chain) was observed a few times. What it recognizes is unknown. The source of the sample is a study of response to subunit inactivated influenza vaccine. TCRdb independently ran MiXCR on the RT-PCR reads; one entry per CDR3 protein. The sample records approximately 530,000 distinct CDR3 sequences, 6.5% to 8% being singletons. Study-wide points: T cells newly recruited by each seasonal influenza vaccination are few, the authors suggested.

V was trimmed by 1 base and J by 13 bases, leaving 18 bases between them. The length of the CDR3 is 14 residues. Looked up from germline, CDR1 is LGHDT and CDR2 is YNNKEL (reference sequence). The sequence came from a man in his fifties or sixties who received an inactivated influenza vaccine. This material consisted of PBMCs from blood, taken less than 25 months after vaccination. The gene calls are TRBV3-1 and TRBJ2-3; D is possibly TRBD2 (6 bases). CDR3: CASSQAPGTESKYF. DNA for the CDR3: TGTGCCAGCAGCCAAGCCCCCGGGACTGAATCGAAGTATTTT.